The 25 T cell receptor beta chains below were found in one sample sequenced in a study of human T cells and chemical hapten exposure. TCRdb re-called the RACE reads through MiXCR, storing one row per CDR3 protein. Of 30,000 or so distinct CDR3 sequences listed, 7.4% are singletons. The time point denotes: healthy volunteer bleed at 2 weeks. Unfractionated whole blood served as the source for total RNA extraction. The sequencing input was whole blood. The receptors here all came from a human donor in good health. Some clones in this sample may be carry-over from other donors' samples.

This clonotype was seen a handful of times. CDR3 in DNA: TGTGCCAGCAGTGCGGCCGGGACAGATACGCAGTATTTT. Protein: CASSAAGTDTQYF. The genes are TRBV25-1 and TRBJ2-3; D gene ambiguous. V lost 4 bases, J lost 3 bases, and 8 bases lay in between. This CDR3 comprises 13 residues. CDR1 is MGHDK, CDR2 SYGVNS, per germline.

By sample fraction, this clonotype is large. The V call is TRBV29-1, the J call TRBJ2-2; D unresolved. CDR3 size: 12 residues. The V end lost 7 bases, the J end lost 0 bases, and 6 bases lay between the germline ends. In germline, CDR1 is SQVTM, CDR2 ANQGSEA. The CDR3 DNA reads TGCAGCGGAGCAGCGAACACCGGGGAGCTGTTTTTT. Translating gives CSGAANTGELFF.

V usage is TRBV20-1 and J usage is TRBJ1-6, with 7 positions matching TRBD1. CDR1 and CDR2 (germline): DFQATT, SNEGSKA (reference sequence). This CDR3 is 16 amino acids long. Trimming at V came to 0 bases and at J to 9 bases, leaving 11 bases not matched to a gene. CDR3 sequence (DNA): TGCAGTGCTAGAGATGTCTTACAGGGGTTGGGTTCACCCCTCCACTTT. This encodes CSARDVLQGLGSPLHF.

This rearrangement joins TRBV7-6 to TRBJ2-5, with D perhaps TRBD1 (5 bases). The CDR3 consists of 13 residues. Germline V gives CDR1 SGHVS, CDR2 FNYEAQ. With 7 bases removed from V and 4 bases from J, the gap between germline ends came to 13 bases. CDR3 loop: CASTLRTSETQYF. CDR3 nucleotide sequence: TGTGCCAGCACCCTCAGGACATCAGAGACCCAGTACTTC. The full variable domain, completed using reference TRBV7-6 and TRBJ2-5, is GAGVSQSPRYKVTKRGQDVALRCDPISGHVSLYWYRQALGQGPEFLTYFNYEAQQDKSGLPNDRFSAERPEGSISTLTIQRTEQRDSAMYRCASTLRTSETQYFGPGTRLLVL.

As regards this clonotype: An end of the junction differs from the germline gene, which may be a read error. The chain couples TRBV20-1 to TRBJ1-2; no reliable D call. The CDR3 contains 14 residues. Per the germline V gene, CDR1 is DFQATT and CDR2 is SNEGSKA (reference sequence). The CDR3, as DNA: TGCAGTGCGAGAGGCGGTGGGCAGGTCTATGGCGACACCTTC. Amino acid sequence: CSARGGGQVYGDTF.

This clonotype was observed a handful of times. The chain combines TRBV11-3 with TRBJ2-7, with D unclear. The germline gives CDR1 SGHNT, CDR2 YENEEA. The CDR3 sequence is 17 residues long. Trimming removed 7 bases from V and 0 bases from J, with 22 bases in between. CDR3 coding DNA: TGTGCCAGCAACCTCATTAGTGGTTACTATCTCTCCTACGAGCAGTACTTC. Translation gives CASNLISGYYLSYEQYF.

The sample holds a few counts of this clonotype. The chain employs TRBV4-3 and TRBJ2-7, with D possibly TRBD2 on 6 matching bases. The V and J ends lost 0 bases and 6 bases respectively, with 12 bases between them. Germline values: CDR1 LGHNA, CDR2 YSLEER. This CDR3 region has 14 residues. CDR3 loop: CASSQDWRGGEQYF. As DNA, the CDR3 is TGCGCCAGCAGCCAAGATTGGAGGGGAGGCGAGCAGTACTTC.

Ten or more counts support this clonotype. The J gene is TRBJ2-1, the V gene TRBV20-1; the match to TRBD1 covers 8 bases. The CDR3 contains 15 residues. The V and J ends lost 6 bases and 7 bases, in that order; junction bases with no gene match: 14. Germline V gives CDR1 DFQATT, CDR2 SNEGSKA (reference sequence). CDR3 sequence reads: CSAHTPGQGRNEQFF. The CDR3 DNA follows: TGCAGTGCGCACACGCCTGGACAGGGTAGAAATGAGCAGTTCTTC.

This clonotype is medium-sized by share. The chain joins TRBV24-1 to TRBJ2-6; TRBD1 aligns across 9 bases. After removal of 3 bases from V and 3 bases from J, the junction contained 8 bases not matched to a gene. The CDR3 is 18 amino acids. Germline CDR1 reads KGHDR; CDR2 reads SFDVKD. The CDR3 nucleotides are TGTGCCACCAGTGATCCGACAGGGGGTCGTTATGGGGCCAACGTCCTGACTTTC. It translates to CATSDPTGGRYGANVLTF.

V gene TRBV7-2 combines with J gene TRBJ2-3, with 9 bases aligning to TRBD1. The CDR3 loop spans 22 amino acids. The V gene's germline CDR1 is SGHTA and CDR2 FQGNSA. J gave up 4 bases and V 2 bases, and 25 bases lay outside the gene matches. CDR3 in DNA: TGTGCCAGCAGCTTAACGCCCAGGGACAGGGAAGACGATATACCTTGGGCAGATACGCAGTATTTT. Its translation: CASSLTPRDREDDIPWADTQYF.

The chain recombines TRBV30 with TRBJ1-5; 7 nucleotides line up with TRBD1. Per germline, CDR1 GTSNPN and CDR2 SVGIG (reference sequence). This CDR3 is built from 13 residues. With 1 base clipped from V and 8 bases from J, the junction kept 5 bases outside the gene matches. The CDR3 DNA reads TGTGCCTGGAGTGGAACAGGGGTGAAGCCCCAGCATTTT. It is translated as CAWSGTGVKPQHF.

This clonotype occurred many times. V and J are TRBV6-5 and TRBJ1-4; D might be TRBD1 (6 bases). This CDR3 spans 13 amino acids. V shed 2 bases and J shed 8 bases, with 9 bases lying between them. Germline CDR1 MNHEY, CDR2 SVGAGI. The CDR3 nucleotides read TGTGCCAGCAGTTACCTTACAGGGGAAAAACTGTTTTTT. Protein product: CASSYLTGEKLFF.

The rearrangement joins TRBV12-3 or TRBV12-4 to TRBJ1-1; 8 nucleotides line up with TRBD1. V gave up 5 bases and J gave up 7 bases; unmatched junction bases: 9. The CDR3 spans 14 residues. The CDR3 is CASSPGQGRVEAFF. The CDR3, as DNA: TGTGCCAGCAGTCCCGGACAGGGCAGGGTTGAAGCTTTCTTT.

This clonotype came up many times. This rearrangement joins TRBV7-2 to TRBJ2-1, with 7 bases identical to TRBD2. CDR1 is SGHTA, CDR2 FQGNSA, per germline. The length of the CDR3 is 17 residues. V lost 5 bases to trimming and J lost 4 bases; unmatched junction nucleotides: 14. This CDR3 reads CASSPRWGGGKYNEQFF. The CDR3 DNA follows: TGTGCCAGCAGCCCAAGATGGGGCGGGGGAAAGTACAATGAGCAGTTCTTC. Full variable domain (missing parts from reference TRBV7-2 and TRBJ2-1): GAGVSQSPSNKVTEKGKDVELRCDPISGHTALYWYRQSLGQGLEFLIYFQGNSAPDKSGLPSDRFSAERTGGSVSTLTIQRTQQEDSAVYLCASSPRWGGGKYNEQFFGPGTRLTVL.

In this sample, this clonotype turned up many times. CDR3 residues: CASSGRQGPTISTDTQYF. CDR3 nucleotide sequence: TGTGCCAGCAGCGGAAGACAGGGCCCGACCATCAGCACAGATACGCAGTATTTT. The chain links TRBV12-3 or TRBV12-4 to TRBJ2-3; 7 nucleotides agree with TRBD1. V lost 6 bases to trimming and J lost 0 bases; unmatched junction nucleotides: 15. CDR3 length: 18 amino acids.

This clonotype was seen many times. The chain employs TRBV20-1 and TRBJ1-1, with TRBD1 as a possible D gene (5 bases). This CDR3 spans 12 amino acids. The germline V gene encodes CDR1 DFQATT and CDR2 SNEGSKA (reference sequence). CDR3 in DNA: TGCAGGCCACTACCGGGGGGCACTGAAGCTTTCTTT. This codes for CRPLPGGTEAFF.

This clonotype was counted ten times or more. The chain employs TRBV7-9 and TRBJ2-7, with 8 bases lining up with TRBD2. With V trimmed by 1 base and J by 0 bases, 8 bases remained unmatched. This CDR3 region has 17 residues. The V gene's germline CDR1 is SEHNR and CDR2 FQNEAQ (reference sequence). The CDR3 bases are TGTGCCAGCAGCTTAGGTAGACTAGCGCCTGACTCCTACGAGCAGTACTTC. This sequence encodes CASSLGRLAPDSYEQYF.

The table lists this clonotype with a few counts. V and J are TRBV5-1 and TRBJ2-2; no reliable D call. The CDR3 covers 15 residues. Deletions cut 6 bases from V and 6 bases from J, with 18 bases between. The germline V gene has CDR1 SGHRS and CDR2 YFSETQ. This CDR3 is CASTRDTEAAGELFF. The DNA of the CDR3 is TGCGCCAGCACCCGCGACACCGAGGCCGCCGGGGAGCTGTTTTTT.

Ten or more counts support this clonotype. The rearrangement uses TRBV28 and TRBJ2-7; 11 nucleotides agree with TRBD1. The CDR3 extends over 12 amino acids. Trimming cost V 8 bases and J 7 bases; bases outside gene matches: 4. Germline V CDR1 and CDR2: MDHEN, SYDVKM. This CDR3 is CASGTGGREQYF. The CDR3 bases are TGTGCCAGCGGGACAGGGGGTAGAGAGCAGTACTTC.

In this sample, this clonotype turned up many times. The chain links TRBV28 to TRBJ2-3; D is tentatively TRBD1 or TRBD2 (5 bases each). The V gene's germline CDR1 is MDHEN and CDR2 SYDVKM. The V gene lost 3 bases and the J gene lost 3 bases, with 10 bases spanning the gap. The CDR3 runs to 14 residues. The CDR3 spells CASSFQGATDTQYF. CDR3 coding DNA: TGTGCCAGCAGTTTTCAGGGAGCGACAGATACGCAGTATTTT. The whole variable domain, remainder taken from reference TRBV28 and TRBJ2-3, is DVKVTQSSRYLVKRTGEKVFLECVQDMDHENMFWYRQDPGLGLRLIYFSYDVKMKEKGDIPEGYSVSREKKERFSLILESASTNQTSMYLCASSFQGATDTQYFGPGTRLTVL.

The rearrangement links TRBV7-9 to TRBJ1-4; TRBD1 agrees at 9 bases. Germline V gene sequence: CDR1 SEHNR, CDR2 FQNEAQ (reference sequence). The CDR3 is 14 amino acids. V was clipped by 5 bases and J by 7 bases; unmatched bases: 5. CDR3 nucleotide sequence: TGTGCCAGCAGCCGACAGGGGGTTGGTGAAAAACTGTTTTTT. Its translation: CASSRQGVGEKLFF. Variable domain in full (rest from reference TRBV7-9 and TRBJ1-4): DTGVSQNPRHKITKRGQNVTFRCDPISEHNRLYWYRQTLGQGPEFLTYFQNEAQLEKSRLLSDRFSAERPKGSFSTLEIQRTEQGDSAMYLCASSRQGVGEKLFFGSGTQLSVL.

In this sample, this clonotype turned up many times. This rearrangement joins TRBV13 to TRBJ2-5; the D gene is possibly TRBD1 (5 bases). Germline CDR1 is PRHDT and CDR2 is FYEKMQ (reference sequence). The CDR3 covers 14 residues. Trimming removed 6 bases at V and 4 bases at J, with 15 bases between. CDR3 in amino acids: CASRERWGGETQYF. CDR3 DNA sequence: TGTGCCAGCAGGGAACGGTGGGGCGGAGAGACCCAGTACTTC.

The CDR3 reads CASSPGQGWQPQHF. CDR3 nucleotides: TGTGCCAGCAGCCCAGGACAGGGATGGCAGCCCCAGCATTTT. The chain joins TRBV7-2 to TRBJ1-5, with 8 positions matching TRBD1. This CDR3 comprises 14 residues. The trim removed 5 bases at V and 7 bases at J, leaving 7 bases unmatched. Per the germline V gene, CDR1 is SGHTA and CDR2 is FQGNSA.

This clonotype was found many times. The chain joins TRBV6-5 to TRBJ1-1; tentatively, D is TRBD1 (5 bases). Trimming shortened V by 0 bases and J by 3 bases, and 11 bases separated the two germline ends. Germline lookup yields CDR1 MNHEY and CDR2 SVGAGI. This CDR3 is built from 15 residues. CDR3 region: CASSYSSRVDTEAFF. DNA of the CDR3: TGTGCCAGCAGTTACTCGTCCAGGGTGGACACTGAAGCTTTCTTT.

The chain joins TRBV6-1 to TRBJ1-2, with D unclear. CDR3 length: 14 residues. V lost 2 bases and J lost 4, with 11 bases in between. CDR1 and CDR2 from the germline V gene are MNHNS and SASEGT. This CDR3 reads CASSESSMGYGYTF. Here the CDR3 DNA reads TGTGCCAGCAGTGAAAGCTCAATGGGCTATGGCTACACCTTC.